This T cell receptor (beta chain) is from a study of blood T cell repertoires in COVID-19. This CDR3 contains 13 residues. The V end was cut by 7 bases, the J end by 1 base, with 9 bases between. The V gene's germline CDR1 is KGHDR and CDR2 SFDVKD. Produced via immunoSEQ multiplex PCR; TCRdb's table is partial and in-frame only. The table lists roughly 88,000 clones, about four fifths of them singletons, with about a sixth in the top ten. This sequence joins TRBV24-1 and TRBJ1-1; possibly TRBD1 for D (6 bases). The sequence came from a woman over 75 with acute or convalescent COVID-19. The sample was peripheral blood. DNA for the CDR3: TGTGCCACCAGAAGACAGGAGAACACTGAAGCTTTCTTT. This encodes CATRRQENTEAFF.